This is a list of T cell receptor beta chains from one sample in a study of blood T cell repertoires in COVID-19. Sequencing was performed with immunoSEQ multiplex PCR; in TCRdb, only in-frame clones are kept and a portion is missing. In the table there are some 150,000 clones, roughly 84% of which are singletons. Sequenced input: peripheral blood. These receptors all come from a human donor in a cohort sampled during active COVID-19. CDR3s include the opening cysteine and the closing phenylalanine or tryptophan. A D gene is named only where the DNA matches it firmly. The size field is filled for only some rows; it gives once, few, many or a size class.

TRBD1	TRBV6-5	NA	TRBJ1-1	CASRYQGAYEAFF	TGTGCCAGCAGGTACCAGGGGGCTTACGAAGCTTTCTTT
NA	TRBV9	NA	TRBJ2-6	CASSVALGGRANVLTF	TGTGCCAGCAGCGTAGCCTTGGGGGGGCGGGCCAACGTCCTGACTTTC
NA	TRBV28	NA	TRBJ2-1	CASSPSPERGKQFF	TGTGCCAGCAGTCCTAGCCCGGAGCGAGGAAAGCAGTTCTTC
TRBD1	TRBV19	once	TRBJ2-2	CATAGTAVTGELFF	TGTGCCACCGCCGGGACAGCCGTCACCGGGGAGCTGTTTTTT
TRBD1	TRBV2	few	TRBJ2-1	CASSAGQVQYNEQFF	TGTGCCAGCAGTGCGGGACAGGTCCAATACAATGAGCAGTTCTTC
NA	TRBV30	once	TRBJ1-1	CAWTPTANTEAFF	TGTGCCTGGACCCCAACAGCGAACACTGAAGCTTTCTTT
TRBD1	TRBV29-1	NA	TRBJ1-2	CSVLDRGQDGYTF	TGCAGCGTATTGGACAGGGGCCAGGATGGCTACACCTTC
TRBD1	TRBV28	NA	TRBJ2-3	CASSPSDRGRWTDTQYF	TGTGCCAGCAGTCCCTCTGATAGGGGGCGATGGACAGATACGCAGTATTTT
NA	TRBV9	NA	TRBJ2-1	CASSVDYGLNEQFF	TGTGCCAGCAGCGTCGACTACGGGCTAAATGAGCAGTTCTTC
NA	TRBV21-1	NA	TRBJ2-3	CASSPVWGRGTDTQYF	NA
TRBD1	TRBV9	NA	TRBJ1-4	CASGPRDRGNEKLFF	TGTGCCAGCGGACCCCGGGACAGGGGAAATGAAAAACTGTTTTTT
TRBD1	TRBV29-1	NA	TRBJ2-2	CSVQTGGNGELFF	TGCAGCGTTCAGACAGGGGGCAACGGGGAGCTGTTTTTT
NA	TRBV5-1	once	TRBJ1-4	CASSPATAINEKLFF	TGCGCCAGCAGCCCAGCGACAGCTATTAATGAAAAACTGTTTTTT
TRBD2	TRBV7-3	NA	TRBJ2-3	CASSAGLAGTADTQYF	TGTGCCAGCAGCGCGGGACTAGCGGGAACCGCAGATACGCAGTATTTT
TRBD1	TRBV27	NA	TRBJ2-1	CASSFSGTGGNEQFF	TGTGCCAGCAGTTTTAGTGGGACAGGGGGCAATGAGCAGTTCTTC
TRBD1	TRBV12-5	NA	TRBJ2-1	CASGLGQGVEQFF	TGTGCTAGTGGTTTAGGACAGGGCGTTGAGCAGTTCTTC
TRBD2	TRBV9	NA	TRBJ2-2	CASTGGGTPPGELFF	TGTGCCAGCACCGGGGGGGGGACTCCCCCCGGGGAGCTGTTTTTT
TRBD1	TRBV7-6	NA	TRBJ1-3	CASSLAPGTGGSGNTIYF	TGTGCCAGCAGCTTAGCCCCCGGGACAGGGGGCTCTGGAAACACCATATATTTT
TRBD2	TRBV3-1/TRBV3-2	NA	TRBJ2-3	CASSTGTTNTQYF	TGTGCCAGCAGCACCGGGACTACTAATACGCAGTATTTT
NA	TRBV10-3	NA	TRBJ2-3	CAISESSVTDTQYF	TGTGCCATCAGTGAGTCGTCCGTCACAGATACGCAGTATTTT
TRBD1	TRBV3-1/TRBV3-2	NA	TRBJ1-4	CASSQAGQFNEKLFF	TGTGCCAGCAGCCAGGCGGGACAGTTTAATGAAAAACTGTTTTTT
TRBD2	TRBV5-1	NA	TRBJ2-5	CASSSGTTRETQYF	TGCGCCAGCAGCTCGGGGACTACCCGGGAGACCCAGTACTTC
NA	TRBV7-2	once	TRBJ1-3	CASSEGDASGNTIYF	TGTGCCAGCAGCGAGGGTGATGCCTCTGGAAACACCATATATTTT
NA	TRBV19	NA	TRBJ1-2	CASSVSWRRDTPYYGYTF	TGTGCCAGTAGTGTGAGCTGGAGACGAGATACTCCCTACTATGGCTACACCTTC
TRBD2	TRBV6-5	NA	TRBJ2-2	CATYLTSGRAGELFF	TGTGCCACCTACCTGACTAGCGGGAGGGCCGGGGAGCTGTTTTTT
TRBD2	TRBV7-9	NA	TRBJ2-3	CASSPGTSWDTQYF	TGTGCCAGCAGCCCCGGGACTAGTTGGGATACGCAGTATTTT
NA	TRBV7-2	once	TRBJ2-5	CASSLGAGPQETQYF	TGTGCCAGCAGCTTAGGTGCGGGGCCACAAGAGACCCAGTACTTC
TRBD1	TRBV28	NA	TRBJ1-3	CASSLTLGQETSQRGNTIYF	TGTGCCAGCAGCCTTACGCTCGGACAGGAGACCTCCCAGAGAGGAAACACCATATATTTT
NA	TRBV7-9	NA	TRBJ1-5	CASSPDSPNQPQHF	TGTGCCAGCAGCCCAGACAGTCCCAATCAGCCCCAGCATTTT
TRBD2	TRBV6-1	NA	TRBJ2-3	CASSERWRASGSADTQYF	TGTGCCAGCAGTGAACGATGGCGGGCTAGCGGATCGGCAGATACGCAGTATTTT
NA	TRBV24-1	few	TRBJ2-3	CATSDPALASTDTQYF	TGTGCCACCAGTGATCCGGCCCTAGCGAGCACAGATACGCAGTATTTT
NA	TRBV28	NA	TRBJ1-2	CASRATGFYGYTF	TGTGCCAGCAGGGCAACAGGGTTCTATGGCTACACCTTC
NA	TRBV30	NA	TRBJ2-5	CAWSVGGVETQYF	TGTGCCTGGAGTGTGGGGGGAGTGGAGACCCAGTACTTC